These 18 T cell receptor beta chains share one sample of origin, sequenced in a study of blood T cell repertoires in COVID-19. Here immunoSEQ multiplex PCR was the method, and the copy in TCRdb shows in-frame clones only, minus some. This table holds fewer than 25,000 clones, more than 80% found once. What was sequenced was peripheral blood. Receptors originate from a human donor in a cohort sampled during active COVID-19.

V gene TRBV6-2 or TRBV6-3 combines with J gene TRBJ2-1; weak D call: TRBD2 (6 bases). Germline CDR1 MNHEY, CDR2 SVGEGT. V shed 7 bases and J shed 1 base, with 20 bases lying between them. The CDR3 is 17 residues long. The CDR3 region has the DNA TGTGCCAGCACCCCCATCCCAGGAGGAGGGTCCTACAATGAGCAGTTCTTC. Its translation is CASTPIPGGGSYNEQFF.

This clone was counted once. V and J are TRBV19 and TRBJ1-5; D is perhaps TRBD1 (5 bases). V shed 1 base and J shed 6 bases, with 13 bases lying between them. This CDR3 has 15 residues. The germline V gene encodes CDR1 LNHDA and CDR2 SQIVND (reference sequence). The CDR3 loop is CASSIGAGYRQPQHF. For the CDR3, the DNA is TGTGCCAGTAGTATAGGGGCAGGGTATCGTCAGCCCCAGCATTTT.

The rearrangement uses TRBV5-1 and TRBJ2-1, with D tentatively TRBD2 (6 bases). From germline, CDR1 is SGHRS and CDR2 YFSETQ. CDR3 length: 15 residues. Between the trimmed V and J ends, which lost 4 bases and 0 bases, there was a span of 11 bases. The CDR3 reads CASSPGSGSYNEQFF. The CDR3 DNA reads as TGCGCCAGCAGCCCTGGTAGCGGCTCCTACAATGAGCAGTTCTTC.

The chain carries TRBV2 and TRBJ2-7; 9 nucleotides line up with TRBD2. Trimming cost V 4 bases and J 7 bases; bases outside gene matches: 5. This CDR3 is 13 amino acids long. Germline lookup yields CDR1 SNHLY and CDR2 FYNNEI. Here the CDR3 DNA reads TGTGCCAGCAGTGGAGGACTAGCGAGGGAGCAGTACGTC. It yields the protein CASSGGLAREQYV.

This chain connects TRBV11-2 to TRBJ2-4, with 7 positions matching TRBD2. Germline V lookup: CDR1 SGHAT, CDR2 FQNNGV. V lost 5 bases and J lost 14; bases outside the gene matches: 12. This CDR3 has 13 amino acids. The CDR3 loop is CASSRLGGGGKYF. CDR3 in DNA: TGTGCCAGCAGCCGCCTGGGTGGCGGGGGAAAGTACTTC.

The chain uses TRBV7-9 and TRBJ2-2, with D perhaps TRBD1 (5 bases). CDR3 length equals 16 residues. Trimming shortened V by 5 bases and J by 6 bases, and 19 bases separated the two germline ends. CDR1 and CDR2 (germline): SEHNR, FQNEAQ (reference sequence). The CDR3 DNA sequence: TGTGCCAGCAGCCTTCAGGGATTATCGGTGGCCGGGGAGCTGTTTTTT. Translated, it gives CASSLQGLSVAGELFF.

V is TRBV18 and J is TRBJ2-7, with 9 bases aligning to TRBD1. The CDR3 contains 15 residues. J gave up 5 bases and V 3 bases, and 8 bases lay outside the gene matches. Germline V gene sequence: CDR1 KGHSH, CDR2 LQKENI. This CDR3 reads CASSPMGQGLHEQYV. CDR3 nucleotides: TGTGCCAGCTCACCGATGGGACAGGGTCTCCACGAGCAGTACGTC.

The V and J genes are TRBV19 and TRBJ1-4; D uncertain. CDR3 length: 15 residues. Deletions cut 6 bases from V and 6 bases from J, with 17 bases between. Germline CDR1 LNHDA, CDR2 SQIVND (reference sequence). In DNA form, the CDR3 reads TGTGCCAGTAGCGAGACTTCTGTAGCCTATGAAAAACTGTTTTTT. Its translation is CASSETSVAYEKLFF. The full variable domain, its missing parts supplied by reference TRBV19 and TRBJ1-4, is DGGITQSPKYLFRKEGQNVTLSCEQNLNHDAMYWYRQDPGQGLRLIYYSQIVNDFQKGDIAEGYSVSREKKESFPLTVTSAQKNPTAFYLCASSETSVAYEKLFFGSGTQLSVL.

The rearrangement links TRBV6-2 or TRBV6-3 to TRBJ2-1; D possibly corresponds to TRBD2 (5 bases). The germline gives CDR1 MNHEY, CDR2 SVGEGT. Between the trimmed V and J ends, which lost 0 bases and 7 bases, there was a span of 13 bases. The CDR3 is made up of 15 amino acids. CDR3 bases: TGTGCCAGCAGTTACTCGAGCCTAGCTCTAAATGAGCAGTTCTTC. Its protein is CASSYSSLALNEQFF.

The J gene is TRBJ2-3, the V gene TRBV11-2; TRBD1 matches at 9 bases. Germline trimming cut 0 bases from V and 12 bases from J; bases unmatched to any gene: 7. Germline loops: CDR1 SGHAT, CDR2 FQNNGV. There are 14 residues in the CDR3. Written as DNA, the CDR3 is TGTGCCAGCAGCTTAGATGTTTGGGACAGGGATCAGTATTTT. Amino acids: CASSLDVWDRDQYF.

The V call is TRBV6-4, the J call TRBJ2-3; 10 bases are shared with TRBD2. This CDR3 is built from 14 residues. V shed 8 bases and J 4 bases; nucleotides not matched to a gene: 6. Germline V lookup: CDR1 MRHNA, CDR2 SNTAGT. CDR3 protein: CASSVAGGPDTQYF. CDR3 in DNA: TGTGCCAGCTCCGTAGCGGGAGGCCCAGATACGCAGTATTTT.

The chain links TRBV28 to TRBJ2-2; D is possibly TRBD1 (6 bases). This CDR3 comprises 14 residues. Germline V gene data show CDR1 as MDHEN and CDR2 as SYDVKM. The V and J ends lost 5 bases and 4 bases respectively, with 11 bases between them. In DNA form, the CDR3 reads TGTGCCAGCAGTCCTACAGGGATCACCGGGGAGCTGTTTTTT. Translating it yields CASSPTGITGELFF. Supplemented by reference TRBV28 and TRBJ2-2, the full variable domain reads DVKVTQSSRYLVKRTGEKVFLECVQDMDHENMFWYRQDPGLGLRLIYFSYDVKMKEKGDIPEGYSVSREKKERFSLILESASTNQTSMYLCASSPTGITGELFFGEGSRLTVL.

This chain joins TRBV28 and TRBJ2-1; 11 bases are shared with TRBD2. The CDR3 length is 15 residues. J lost 4 bases, V lost 6 bases, and 5 bases had no gene match. Germline V gene sequence: CDR1 MDHEN, CDR2 SYDVKM. Here the CDR3 DNA reads TGTGCCAGCAGAAGAGGGACTAGCGGATACAATGAGCAGTTCTTC. Translating gives CASRRGTSGYNEQFF.

The rearrangement uses TRBV7-2 and TRBJ1-1; D not resolved. CDR3 length: 14 residues. Per the germline V gene, CDR1 is SGHTA and CDR2 is FQGNSA. V lost 2 bases, J lost 1 base, and 8 bases lay in between. CDR3 bases: TGTGCCAGCAGCTTATCTCCCCGGAACACTGAAGCTTTCTTT. It specifies CASSLSPRNTEAFF.

V usage is TRBV7-2 and J usage is TRBJ1-6, with D maybe TRBD1 (6 bases). Germline CDR1 and CDR2: SGHTA and FQGNSA. V was pared by 3 bases and J by 7 bases, with 7 bases between. CDR3 length: 13 amino acids. The CDR3 nucleotides read TGTGCCAGCAGCTTTGACAGGAATTCACCCCTCCACTTT. Its protein product is CASSFDRNSPLHF.

The genes are TRBV6-6 and TRBJ2-1, with D perhaps matching TRBD1 (6 bases). The CDR3 covers 14 residues. Trimming shortened V by 7 bases and J by 3 bases, and 13 bases separated the two germline ends. In germline, CDR1 is MNHNY, CDR2 SVGAGI (reference sequence). The CDR3 nucleotides read TGTGCCAGCATCAGGGGCGAATACTACAATGAGCAGTTCTTC. It encodes CASIRGEYYNEQFF.

CDR3 DNA sequence: TGTGCCAGCAGCGACCGCTTTAGGGGAGCGGGGGGAATCACCGGGGAGCTGTTTTTT. This encodes CASSDRFRGAGGITGELFF. The chain is built from TRBV4-2 and TRBJ2-2; 9 nucleotides align to TRBD2. Germline lookup yields CDR1 LGHNA and CDR2 YNFKEQ. Trimming took 5 bases from V and 4 from J; bases not matched to a gene: 17. This CDR3 has 19 amino acids.

This clone was seen a handful of times. V and J are TRBV6-1 and TRBJ2-2; D may be TRBD1 (7 bases). The CDR3 covers 16 residues. V was shortened by 4 bases and J by 6 bases, with 18 bases between the two germline ends. The germline CDR1 and CDR2 sequences are MNHNS and SASEGT. CDR3 sequence: CASSGPVRGVPGELFF. The CDR3, as DNA: TGTGCCAGCAGTGGCCCCGTCAGGGGGGTACCCGGGGAGCTGTTTTTT.